Each of the 2 T cell receptor beta chains below was sequenced from the same sample in a study of response to subunit inactivated influenza vaccine. A single record per CDR3 protein comes from TCRdb applying MiXCR to the RT-PCR reads. The table has 540,000 or so distinct CDR3 sequences, under 15% seen once. This sample comprised PBMCs from blood, obtained roughly 48 days after vaccination. These receptors all stem from a man in his fifties or sixties who received an inactivated influenza vaccine.

The genes are TRBV6-6 and TRBJ1-5; maybe TRBD1 (6 bases). The V gene's germline CDR1 is MNHNY and CDR2 SVGAGI (reference sequence). V was clipped by 7 bases and J by 7 bases, with 14 bases between them. The CDR3 spans 13 residues. CDR3 nucleotide sequence: TGTGCCAGCACCTGGGACAACAGACAGCCCCAGCATTTT. It yields the protein CASTWDNRQPQHF.

This clonotype turned up a few times. The chain uses TRBV28 and TRBJ2-2; 10 nucleotides align to TRBD2. This CDR3 is built from 18 residues. V lost 5 bases to trimming and J lost 0 bases; unmatched junction nucleotides: 9. The germline gives CDR1 MDHEN, CDR2 SYDVKM. DNA for the CDR3: TGTGCCAGCAGTCCCCTAGGGCTAGCGGGGGCGAACACCGGGGAGCTGTTTTTT. This sequence encodes CASSPLGLAGANTGELFF.